This T cell receptor (beta chain) is from a study of Graves' ophthalmopathy and Graves' hyperthyroidism. As for the study in general: The collection of peripheral blood took place at initial diagnosis, before any treatment.

Comment on this clonotype: The antigen remains undetermined.

Study observations and caveats: Sensitivity reached about 70% and specificity more than 72% when the model predicted ophthalmopathy progression.

Other autoimmune diseases, uncontrolled infections, pregnancy and lactation each led to patient exclusion. Diagnoses were established from clinical symptoms, serum thyroxine, TRAb, thyroid ultrasound and orbital computed tomography. The TCR beta CDR3 regions underwent amplification from RNA transcripts. RT-PCR with HTBI primers came first, then second-round multiplex PCR. Using its own MiXCR run on the multiplex PCR reads, TCRdb lists one record per CDR3 protein. This repertoire shows 620,000 or so distinct CDR3 sequences, 22% found once; its top ten account for roughly 6.9%. The CDR3 runs 13 residues. From germline, CDR1 is MNHEY and CDR2 SMNVEV (reference sequence). Trimming removed 8 bases at V and 4 bases at J, with 12 bases between.

Material for sequencing was peripheral blood. The chain is built from TRBV27 and TRBJ1-5; a weak D match, TRBD1 (6 bases). The TCR sequence derives from a young woman with stable Graves' hyperthyroidism. Some clones in this sample may be carry-over from other donors' samples. The CDR3 is CASGRGRNQPQHF. CDR3 nucleotide sequence: TGTGCCAGCGGGCGGGGGCGGAATCAGCCCCAGCATTTT.